This is a list of T cell receptor beta chains from one sample in a study of response to subunit inactivated influenza vaccine. One entry per CDR3 protein, called by TCRdb with MiXCR from the RT-PCR reads. The table has about 650,000 distinct CDR3 sequences, approximately 14% seen once. The sample was PBMCs from blood, taken approximately 12 days after vaccination. Receptor source: a man aged 45-65 years who received an inactivated influenza vaccine. Both conserved end residues are part of each CDR3. Fields, in order: D gene, V gene, clone size, J gene, CDR3 DNA, CDR3 protein. The D gene is left open where the match is weak. The size of a clone is reported for some rows only, either as once, few or many, or as a class for expanded clones.

D: NA; V: TRBV3-1; size: few; J: TRBJ2-1; DNA: TGTGCCAGCAGCCAAGAAGGGAGAGTGGATGAGCAGTTCTTC; CDR3: CASSQEGRVDEQFF
D: NA; V: TRBV12-3/TRBV12-4; size: NA; J: TRBJ1-5; DNA: TGTGCCAGCAGTAAATCAGGGGCCGACAATCAGCCCCAGCATTTT; CDR3: CASSKSGADNQPQHF
D: NA; V: TRBV15; size: few; J: TRBJ1-4; DNA: TGTGCCACCAGCAGAGAAAGGCCGGTACGCGAAAAACTGTTTTTT; CDR3: CATSRERPVREKLFF
D: NA; V: TRBV5-1; size: few; J: TRBJ1-1; DNA: TGCGCCAGCAACCCGGCAGGGCGGAACACTGAAGCTTTCTTT; CDR3: CASNPAGRNTEAFF
D: TRBD2; V: TRBV24-1; size: few; J: TRBJ2-5; DNA: TGTGCCACCAGTGACCCGACCGGGACTAAGGAAGAGACCCAGTACTTC; CDR3: CATSDPTGTKEETQYF
D: TRBD1; V: TRBV7-9; size: NA; J: TRBJ2-7; DNA: TGTGCCAGCAGCCTATATGGGGACAGCTACGAGCAGTACTTC; CDR3: CASSLYGDSYEQYF
D: TRBD2; V: TRBV20-1; size: NA; J: TRBJ2-3; DNA: TGCAGTGCTAGAGATCGGCTAGCGGGAGGGCAGGTGACGCAGTATTTT; CDR3: CSARDRLAGGQVTQYF
D: NA; V: TRBV5-5; size: NA; J: TRBJ1-1; DNA: TGTGCCAGCAGCCGAGGGGAATGGAACACTGAAGCTTTCTTT; CDR3: CASSRGEWNTEAFF
D: TRBD1; V: TRBV6-6; size: NA; J: TRBJ1-2; DNA: TGTGCCAGCACAGGGGGCGCCGATGGCTACACCTTC; CDR3: CASTGGADGYTF
D: NA; V: TRBV10-3; size: NA; J: TRBJ2-7; DNA: TGTGCCATCAGTGATCAGACCCCCTACGAGCAGTACTTC; CDR3: CAISDQTPYEQYF
D: NA; V: TRBV4-3; size: NA; J: TRBJ1-5; DNA: TGCGCCAGCAGCCAAGATGAGGGGACACCGGGTCAGCCCCAGCATTTT; CDR3: CASSQDEGTPGQPQHF
D: NA; V: TRBV28; size: medium-sized; J: TRBJ2-7; DNA: TGTGCCAGCAGTTTTAGGTTGGGGGGCCCGAGGGAGCAGTACTTC; CDR3: CASSFRLGGPREQYF
D: TRBD2; V: TRBV3-1; size: NA; J: TRBJ2-1; DNA: TGTGCCTGCTGCCAAGATCCTAGCGGGAGAATCTACAATGAGCAGTTCTTC; CDR3: CACCQDPSGRIYNEQFF
D: NA; V: TRBV7-9; size: few; J: TRBJ1-5; DNA: TGTGCCAGCAGTTCCCATAGTCAGCCCCAGCATTTT; CDR3: CASSSHSQPQHF
D: NA; V: TRBV12-3/TRBV12-4; size: NA; J: TRBJ2-1; DNA: TGTGCCAGCAGCCCAGGCACCCCAACGTTCTTC; CDR3: CASSPGTPTFF
D: TRBD1; V: TRBV10-3; size: many; J: TRBJ2-5; DNA: TGTGCCACCGCCAGACAGGGGCGGCAGACTACCCAGTACTTC; CDR3: CATARQGRQTTQYF
D: NA; V: TRBV7-9; size: few; J: TRBJ2-5; DNA: TGTGCCAGCAGCTTAGTTGGGCCAGGAGGGAAGACCCAGTACTTC; CDR3: CASSLVGPGGKTQYF
D: TRBD2; V: TRBV20-1; size: few; J: TRBJ2-5; DNA: TGCAGTGCTCCGACTAGCGGGGGGCCTCGGGAGACCCAGTACTTC; CDR3: CSAPTSGGPRETQYF
D: NA; V: TRBV9; size: NA; J: TRBJ2-5; DNA: TGTGCCAGCAGCATCGGGGCACAAGAAGAGACCCAGTACTTC; CDR3: CASSIGAQEETQYF
D: NA; V: TRBV5-1; size: NA; J: TRBJ2-3; DNA: TGCGCCAGCAGCTTGGGGGTGGGAGAGTCGGATACGCAGTATTTT; CDR3: CASSLGVGESDTQYF
D: TRBD1; V: TRBV29-1; size: NA; J: TRBJ1-5; DNA: TGCAGCGTGCGGGGGACAGACCCCAATCAGCCCCAGCATTTT; CDR3: CSVRGTDPNQPQHF
D: NA; V: TRBV2; size: few; J: TRBJ2-2; DNA: TGTGCCAGCAGTGCGGGGTGGGCAAGGAACACCGGGGAGCTGTTTTTT; CDR3: CASSAGWARNTGELFF
D: TRBD2; V: TRBV20-1; size: few; J: TRBJ2-1; DNA: TGCAGTGCTAGACTCCTACTAGCGGGAGCCTACAATGAGCAGTTCTTC; CDR3: CSARLLLAGAYNEQFF
D: TRBD2; V: TRBV20-1; size: NA; J: TRBJ2-3; DNA: TGCAGTGCTAGAGAAAATAGCGGGATAACCACAGATACGCAGTATTTT; CDR3: CSARENSGITTDTQYF
D: TRBD1; V: TRBV4-3; size: few; J: TRBJ2-4; DNA: TGCGCCAGCAGCCCAGAGACAGGGGATCTGATAAACATTCAGTACTTC; CDR3: CASSPETGDLINIQYF
D: NA; V: TRBV11-3; size: few; J: TRBJ2-7; DNA: TGTGCCAGCAGCTTAGACACAGGGACCACCTACGAGCAGTACTTC; CDR3: CASSLDTGTTYEQYF
D: NA; V: TRBV6-1; size: few; J: TRBJ2-1; DNA: TGTGCCAGCAGTCCCAGTGGTGGGACGAATGAGCAGTTCTTC; CDR3: CASSPSGGTNEQFF
D: NA; V: TRBV15; size: few; J: TRBJ2-7; DNA: TGTGCCACCAGCAGAGATTCCGGACCCTACGAGCAGTACTTC; CDR3: CATSRDSGPYEQYF
D: TRBD1; V: TRBV7-9; size: few; J: TRBJ2-1; DNA: TGTGCCAGCAGCTCTTTCGACAGGGGTGAGCAGTTCTTC; CDR3: CASSSFDRGEQFF
D: NA; V: TRBV30; size: NA; J: TRBJ1-6; DNA: TGTGCCTGGAGTACCGGAACGACAGGTTACAATTCACCCCTCCACTTT; CDR3: CAWSTGTTGYNSPLHF
D: TRBD1; V: TRBV4-1; size: NA; J: TRBJ1-1; DNA: TGCGCCAGCAGCCAAGCCGGGACAGGGGGTTTCACTGAAGCTTTCTTT; CDR3: CASSQAGTGGFTEAFF
D: TRBD1; V: TRBV7-9; size: few; J: TRBJ2-2; DNA: TGTGCCAGCAGCGTTGGACAGGCTAACACCGGGGAGCTGTTTTTT; CDR3: CASSVGQANTGELFF
D: NA; V: TRBV7-8; size: few; J: TRBJ2-4; DNA: TGTGCCAGCAGCTCAGACAAGGTCTTAGCCAAAAACATTCAGTACTTC; CDR3: CASSSDKVLAKNIQYF
D: NA; V: TRBV7-3; size: few; J: TRBJ1-1; DNA: TGTGCCAGCAGCGTAAGCGGGCGGCGCTCAATGAACACTGAAGCTTTCTTT; CDR3: CASSVSGRRSMNTEAFF
D: NA; V: TRBV9; size: few; J: TRBJ2-3; DNA: TGTGCCAGCAGCGCAGCCCATAGCACAGATACGCAGTATTTT; CDR3: CASSAAHSTDTQYF
D: TRBD1; V: TRBV7-2; size: NA; J: TRBJ2-7; DNA: TGTGCCAGCGGCCAGGGACAGCTATACGAGCAGTACTTC; CDR3: CASGQGQLYEQYF
D: NA; V: TRBV12-3/TRBV12-4; size: few; J: TRBJ2-3; DNA: TGTGCCAGCAGGATGAGCTTTGGCACAGATACGCAGTATTTT; CDR3: CASRMSFGTDTQYF
D: TRBD1; V: TRBV7-2; size: NA; J: TRBJ2-7; DNA: TGTGCCAGCAGCTCCTGGACAGGGGCCGATTACGAGCAGTACTTC; CDR3: CASSSWTGADYEQYF
D: TRBD2; V: TRBV4-3; size: few; J: TRBJ2-3; DNA: TGCGCCAGCAGCCAAGAACCGATGGGGGGGTCAGATACGCAGTATTTT; CDR3: CASSQEPMGGSDTQYF
D: NA; V: TRBV11-2; size: many; J: TRBJ2-4; DNA: TGTGCCAGCAGCTTATACTCACCTATAAACATTCAGTACTTC; CDR3: CASSLYSPINIQYF
D: NA; V: TRBV7-8; size: NA; J: TRBJ2-7; DNA: TGTGCCAGCAGCCAGGGAGTGCGGGCCGGTTCCTACGAGCAGTACTTC; CDR3: CASSQGVRAGSYEQYF
D: NA; V: TRBV28; size: NA; J: TRBJ2-7; DNA: TGTGCCAGCAGTCCCCCAGGGGCGTCTTACGAGCAGTACTTC; CDR3: CASSPPGASYEQYF
D: NA; V: TRBV5-5; size: NA; J: TRBJ2-3; DNA: TGTGCCAGCAGCTTCCGAGGGGTCAGCACAGATACGCAGTATTTT; CDR3: CASSFRGVSTDTQYF
D: NA; V: TRBV6-5; size: NA; J: TRBJ1-2; DNA: TGTGCCAGCAGTGGCCGTAGAGGTGGCTACACCTTC; CDR3: CASSGRRGGYTF